This passage covers 8 T cell receptor beta chains from one sample sequenced in a study of T cell responses to AZD1222 COVID-19 vaccine. Clones were read by immunoSEQ multiplex PCR, and TCRdb kept only the in-frame ones, dropping some. The profile shows 80,000 or so clones, approximately 90% of them singletons. The sample in question was peripheral blood, obtained on day 0 of MenACWY control vaccination. These receptors were taken from an adult in good health.

V usage is TRBV14 and J usage is TRBJ1-6, with D hard to call. CDR1 and CDR2 from the germline V gene are SGHDN and FVKESK. The CDR3 has 16 amino acids. V lost 1 base to trimming and J lost 0 bases, with 7 bases between them. This CDR3 reads CASSQAFSSYNSPLHF. Written as DNA, the CDR3 is TGTGCCAGCAGCCAAGCCTTTAGCTCCTATAATTCACCCCTCCACTTT.

Only a few counts were recorded for this clone. The chain couples TRBV6-6 to TRBJ2-1; 8 positions match TRBD2. The V gene's germline CDR1 is MNHNY and CDR2 SVGAGI (reference sequence). The CDR3 is 13 residues long. The V gene end was trimmed by 6 bases and the J gene end by 5 bases; junction bases not matched to a gene: 3. The CDR3, as DNA: TGTGCCAGCAGGGGACTAGAAGACAATGAGCAGTTCTTC. Translated: CASRGLEDNEQFF.

This chain uses TRBV19 with TRBJ1-4, with D unresolved. CDR1 and CDR2 from the germline V gene are LNHDA and SQIVND (reference sequence). V shed 3 bases and J shed 2 bases, with 10 bases lying between them. The CDR3 has 15 amino acids. The CDR3 here is CASSISGSTNEKLFF. The CDR3 DNA reads as TGTGCCAGTAGTATCTCGGGGAGTACTAATGAAAAACTGTTTTTT.

This rearrangement joins TRBV7-3 to TRBJ2-7, with 8 bases aligning to TRBD2. Trimming cost V 2 bases and J 0 bases; bases outside gene matches: 3. CDR1 and CDR2 (germline): SGHTA, FQGTGA. This CDR3 is 15 amino acids long. CDR3 sequence (DNA): TGTGCCAGCAGCTTATCGGGACTAGTCTCCTACGAGCAGTACTTC. This sequence encodes CASSLSGLVSYEQYF.

This chain uses TRBV25-1 with TRBJ2-7; 11 bases agree with TRBD2. V gave up 5 bases and J gave up 6 bases; unmatched junction bases: 6. Germline values: CDR1 MGHDK, CDR2 SYGVNS. CDR3 length equals 14 residues. CDR3 residues: CASSKVAGGGEQYF. The CDR3 bases are TGTGCCAGCAGTAAGGTAGCGGGAGGGGGCGAGCAGTACTTC.

This chain's CDR3 is CAISESRGETQYF. CDR3 coding DNA: TGTGCCATCAGTGAGTCACGAGGGGAGACCCAGTACTTC. The chain carries TRBV10-3 and TRBJ2-5; D is perhaps TRBD2 (5 bases). The V and J ends lost 0 bases and 5 bases respectively, with 7 bases between them. The CDR3 loop spans 13 amino acids. Germline V gene sequence: CDR1 ENHRY, CDR2 SYGVKD.

The J gene is TRBJ2-2, the V gene TRBV11-2; D gene ambiguous. Germline CDR1 reads SGHAT; CDR2 reads FQNNGV. V gave up 5 bases and J gave up 1 base, with 8 bases separating them. This CDR3 contains 14 residues. The CDR3 DNA is TGTGCCAGCAGCCCCGGGCTGAACACCGGGGAGCTGTTTTTT. This sequence encodes CASSPGLNTGELFF. Combining the CDR3 with reference TRBV11-2 and TRBJ2-2 gives the whole variable domain EAGVAQSPRYKIIEKRQSVAFWCNPISGHATLYWYQQILGQGPKLLIQFQNNGVVDDSQLPKDRFSAERLKGVDSTLKIQPAKLEDSAVYLCASSPGLNTGELFFGEGSRLTVL.

This clone has only a few counts. J is TRBJ2-5 and V is TRBV11-3; 12 nucleotides line up with TRBD2. Germline CDR1 is SGHNT and CDR2 is YENEEA. V lost 5 bases to trimming and J lost 7 bases; unmatched junction nucleotides: 11. The CDR3 contains 16 residues. As DNA, the CDR3 is TGTGCCAGCAGCCCGAGCGGTCTAGCGGGGGGGCGGACCCAGTACTTC. Translated, it gives CASSPSGLAGGRTQYF.